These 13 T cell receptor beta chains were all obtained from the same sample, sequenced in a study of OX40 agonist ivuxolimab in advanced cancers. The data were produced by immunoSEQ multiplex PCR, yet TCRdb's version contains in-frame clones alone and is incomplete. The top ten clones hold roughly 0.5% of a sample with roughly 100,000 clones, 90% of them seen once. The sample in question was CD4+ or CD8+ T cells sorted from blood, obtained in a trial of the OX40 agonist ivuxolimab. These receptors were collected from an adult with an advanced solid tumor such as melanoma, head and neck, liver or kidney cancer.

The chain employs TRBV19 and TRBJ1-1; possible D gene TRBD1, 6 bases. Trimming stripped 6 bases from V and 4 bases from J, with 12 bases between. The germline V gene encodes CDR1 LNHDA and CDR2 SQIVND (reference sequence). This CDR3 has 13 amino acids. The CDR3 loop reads CASRQGLGTEAFF. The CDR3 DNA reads TGTGCCAGTAGACAGGGTCTGGGCACTGAAGCTTTCTTT.

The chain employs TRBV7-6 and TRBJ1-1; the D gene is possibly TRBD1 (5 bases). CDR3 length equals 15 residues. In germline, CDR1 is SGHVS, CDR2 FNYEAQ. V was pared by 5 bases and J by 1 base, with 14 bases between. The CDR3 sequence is CASSLSGTGNTEAFF. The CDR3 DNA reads TGTGCCAGCAGCCTCAGCGGGACGGGGAACACTGAAGCTTTCTTT.

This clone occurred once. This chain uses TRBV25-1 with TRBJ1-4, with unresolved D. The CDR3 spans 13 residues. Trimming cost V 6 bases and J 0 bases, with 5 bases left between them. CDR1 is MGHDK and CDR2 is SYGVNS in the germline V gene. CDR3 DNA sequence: TGTGCCAGCAGCCCAGCAACTAATGAAAAACTGTTTTTT. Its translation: CASSPATNEKLFF.

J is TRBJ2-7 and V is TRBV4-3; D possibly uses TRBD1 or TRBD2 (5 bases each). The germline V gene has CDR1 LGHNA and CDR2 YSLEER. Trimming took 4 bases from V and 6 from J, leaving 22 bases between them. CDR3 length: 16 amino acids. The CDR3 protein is CASSRSSGPGTGEQYF. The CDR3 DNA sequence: TGCGCCAGCAGCCGTAGCTCGGGGCCGGGGACGGGCGAGCAGTACTTC.

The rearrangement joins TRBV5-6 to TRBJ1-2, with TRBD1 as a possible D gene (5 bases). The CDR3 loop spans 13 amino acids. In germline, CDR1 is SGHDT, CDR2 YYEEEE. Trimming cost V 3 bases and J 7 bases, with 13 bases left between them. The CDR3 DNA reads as TGTGCCAGCAGCTGGGCGGGGGAGTTTGGCTACACCTTC. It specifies CASSWAGEFGYTF.

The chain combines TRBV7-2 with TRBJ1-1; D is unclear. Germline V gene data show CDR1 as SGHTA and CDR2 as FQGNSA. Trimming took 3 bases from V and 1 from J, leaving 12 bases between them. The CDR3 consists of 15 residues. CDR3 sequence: CASSLSGRKNTEAFF. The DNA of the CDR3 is TGTGCCAGCAGCTTGTCTGGCAGGAAGAACACTGAAGCTTTCTTT.

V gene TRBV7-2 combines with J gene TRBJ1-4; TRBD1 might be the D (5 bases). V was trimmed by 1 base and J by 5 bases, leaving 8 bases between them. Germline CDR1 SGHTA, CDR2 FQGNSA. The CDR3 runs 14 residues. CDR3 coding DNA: TGTGCCAGCAGCTTAGGGGCAGGGAATGAAAAACTGTTTTTT. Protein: CASSLGAGNEKLFF. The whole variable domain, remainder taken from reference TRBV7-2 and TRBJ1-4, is GAGVSQSPSNKVTEKGKDVELRCDPISGHTALYWYRQSLGQGLEFLIYFQGNSAPDKSGLPSDRFSAERTGGSVSTLTIQRTQQEDSAVYLCASSLGAGNEKLFFGSGTQLSVL.

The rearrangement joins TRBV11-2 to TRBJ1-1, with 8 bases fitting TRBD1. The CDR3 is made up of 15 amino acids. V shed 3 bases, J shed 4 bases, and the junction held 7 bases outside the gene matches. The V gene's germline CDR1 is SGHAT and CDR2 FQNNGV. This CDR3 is CASSFGQGGGTEAFF. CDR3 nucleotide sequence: TGTGCCAGCAGCTTTGGACAGGGCGGGGGCACTGAAGCTTTCTTT.

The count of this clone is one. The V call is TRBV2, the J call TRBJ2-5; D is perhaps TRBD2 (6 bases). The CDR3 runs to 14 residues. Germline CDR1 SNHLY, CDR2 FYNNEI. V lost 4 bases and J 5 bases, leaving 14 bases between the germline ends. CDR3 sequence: CASSVGGYAETQYF. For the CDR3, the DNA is TGTGCCAGCAGTGTTGGGGGGTATGCGGAGACCCAGTACTTC.

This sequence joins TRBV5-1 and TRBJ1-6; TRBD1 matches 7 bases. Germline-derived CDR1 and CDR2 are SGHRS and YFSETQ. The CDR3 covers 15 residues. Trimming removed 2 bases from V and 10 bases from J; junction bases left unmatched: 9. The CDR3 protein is CASSFGDREGSPLHF. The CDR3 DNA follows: TGCGCCAGCAGCTTCGGAGACAGGGAGGGCTCACCCCTCCACTTT.

The CDR3 protein is CASKMTGPNTEAFF. The CDR3 DNA reads TGTGCCAGTAAAATGACAGGGCCGAACACTGAAGCTTTCTTT. The chain couples TRBV19 to TRBJ1-1, with 7 bases aligning to TRBD1. This CDR3 has 14 residues. J lost 1 base, V lost 7 bases, and 6 bases had no gene match. Germline CDR1 LNHDA, CDR2 SQIVND (reference sequence).

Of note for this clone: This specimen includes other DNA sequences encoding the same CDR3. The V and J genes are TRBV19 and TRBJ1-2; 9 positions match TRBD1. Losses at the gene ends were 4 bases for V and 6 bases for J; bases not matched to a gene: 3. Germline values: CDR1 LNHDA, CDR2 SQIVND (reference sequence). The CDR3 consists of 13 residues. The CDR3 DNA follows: TGTGCCAGTAGTAGGGGACAGGGTAATGGCTACACCTTC. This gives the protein CASSRGQGNGYTF. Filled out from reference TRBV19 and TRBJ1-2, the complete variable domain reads DGGITQSPKYLFRKEGQNVTLSCEQNLNHDAMYWYRQDPGQGLRLIYYSQIVNDFQKGDIAEGYSVSREKKESFPLTVTSAQKNPTAFYLCASSRGQGNGYTFGSGTRLTVV.

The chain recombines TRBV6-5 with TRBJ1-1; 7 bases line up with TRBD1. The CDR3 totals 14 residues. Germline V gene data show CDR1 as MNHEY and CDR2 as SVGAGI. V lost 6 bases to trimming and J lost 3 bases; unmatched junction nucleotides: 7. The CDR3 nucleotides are TGTGCCAGCAGGCTACAGGGGACGGACACTGAAGCTTTCTTT. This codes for CASRLQGTDTEAFF.